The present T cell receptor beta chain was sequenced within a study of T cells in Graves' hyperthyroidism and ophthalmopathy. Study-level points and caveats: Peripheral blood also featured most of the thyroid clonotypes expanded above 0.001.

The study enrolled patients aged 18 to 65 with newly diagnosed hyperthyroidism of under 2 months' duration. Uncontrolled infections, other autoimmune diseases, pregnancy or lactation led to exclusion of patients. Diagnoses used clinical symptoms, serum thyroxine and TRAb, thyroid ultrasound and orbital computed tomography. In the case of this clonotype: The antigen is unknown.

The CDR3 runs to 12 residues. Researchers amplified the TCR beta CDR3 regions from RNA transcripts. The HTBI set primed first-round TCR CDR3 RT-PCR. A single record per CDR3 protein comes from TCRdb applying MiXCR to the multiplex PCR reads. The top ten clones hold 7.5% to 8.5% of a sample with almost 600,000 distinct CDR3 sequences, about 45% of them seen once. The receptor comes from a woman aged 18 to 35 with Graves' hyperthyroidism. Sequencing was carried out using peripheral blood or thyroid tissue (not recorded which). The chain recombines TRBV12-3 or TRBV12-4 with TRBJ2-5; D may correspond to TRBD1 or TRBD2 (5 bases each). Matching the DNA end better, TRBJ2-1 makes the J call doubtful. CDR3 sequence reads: CAIKLGANEQFF. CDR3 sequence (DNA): TGTGCCATCAAACTAGGGGCCAATGAGCAGTTCTTC.